This TCR beta chain was sequenced in a study of blood T cells in healthy people across ages (dated by TCRdb to about 2015). About the full investigation: Template switching captured roughly one uniquely barcoded TCR beta cDNA molecule per two T cells in model experiments. To track age-related changes in TCR beta repertoire diversity, the study relied on deep sequencing normalized with unique cDNA molecular identifiers. The donors were split into four age groups: young (average about 15 years), middle-aged (roughly 40), aged (over 55) and long-lived (about 82). To avoid experimental bias, donors of different ages were spread randomly across the sequencing lanes. The study analyzed two additional independent replicas of 1 million unique cDNA reads from the same blood draw for two donors, one aged 18 to 29 and one aged 80 or older. Broad study findings and their caveats: Estimates of total diversity based on one million sequenced T cells were regarded as lower bounds and as underestimates. A strong correlation was found between observed TCR beta diversity and the percentage of naive T cells measured by flow cytometry. Observed TCR beta diversity per million T cells fell roughly linearly with age, and a significant reduction was already apparent by age around 36. Conclusive comparison of naive and antigen-experienced compartments was prevented by the profiling of bulk unsorted PBMCs. Compared with the aged group, the long-lived group had more naive CD4+ T cells, fewer expanded clones and increased TCR diversity, a pattern suggesting age selection. Because donor CMV infection status was unknown, age-related changes in expanded clonotypes were potentially confounded.

Points on this clonotype: This receptor's antigen is unknown. Per-base qualities were not stored, and no clone one base away is much larger.

Systemically healthy Caucasian individuals from Russia, some 40 in total and aged roughly 6 to 95 years, were included as donors. Each donor gave approximately 9.3 milliliters of peripheral blood, collected into EDTA-treated Vacutainer tubes. Ficoll-Paque density-gradient centrifugation was used to isolate PBMCs, with at least 6 million per sample. Trizol reagent was used to extract total RNA from PBMCs, with at least 6 micrograms per sample. Naive CD45RAhigh/CD27high T cell percentages were measured by flow cytometry on a PBMC aliquot from every donor. From the cysteine through the phenylalanine, the CDR3 covers 15 amino acids. The CDR3 DNA has 45 bases and is translated from base 1. Reading the germline V gene gives CDR1 MGHRA and CDR2 YSYEKL. From V the trimming removes 3 bases and from J it removes 5 bases, while the gene matches leave 6 bases of the junction unaccounted for. The library was made by 5' RACE. Instrument used: Illumina HiSeq 2500. A second 7 to 11 cycle PCR used a sample-barcoded 5' primer and a J-beta primer mix. A unique molecular identifier was introduced onto each TCR beta cDNA molecule by a template-switch 5' adaptor carrying 12 random nucleotides. Each sample yielded at least 3 million CDR3-containing paired-end reads. All of the RNA was converted into first-strand cDNA using the Mint cDNA synthesis kit, with a TRBC-specific oligonucleotide serving as the primer. Following uracil-DNA glycosylase treatment, a first 18-cycle PCR with universal primers M1SS and BC2_uni_R was performed on all cDNA. In the paper's pipeline: For normalization, 1 million high-quality reads, each with a distinct molecular identifier, were randomly selected from each sample. Reads sharing molecular identifiers were discarded rather than binned into consensus sequences. MiTCR, set to a Q25 quality threshold and the strictest error-elimination algorithm, was used for CDR3 identification, clonotype clustering and error correction. Lower-bound total TCR beta diversity was estimated with a nonparametric unseen species model using Euler transformation. TCRdb cleaned the public reads at Q25 with fastp, built clones with MiXCR and kept in-frame beta chains. Identical CDR3 protein sequences are pooled into one entry, listed with their most common genes and DNA. V and J calls and clone size were set by TCRdb, not the authors. The sample table records about 1.7 million distinct CDR3 sequences; roughly 27% of these occur just once. More than 6% of the sample rests with the top ten.

Sequences were obtained from blood. The chain is assembled from TRBV4-1 and TRBJ2-7, with 11 bases matching TRBD1. The TCR sequence derives from a woman aged 30 to 39 in good health. The DNA sequence follows: TGCGCCAGCAGCCAGGGGGGACAGGGGGATAACGAGCAGTACTTC. It translates as CASSQGGQGDNEQYF.